The rows below give T cell receptor beta chains drawn from one sample of a study of blood T cell repertoires in COVID-19. Clones were sequenced by immunoSEQ multiplex PCR, and TCRdb holds only the in-frame ones, with some missing. The sample consists of tens of thousands of clones, approximately 88% of them appearing once. The sequencing input was peripheral blood. These receptors all stem from a human donor in a cohort sampled during active COVID-19. Each CDR3 is given with its conserved first and last residue. Each record gives: clone size, J gene, D gene, V gene, CDR3 protein, CDR3 DNA. D genes are given only for firm matches. Not every row has a clone size; where given, it reads once, few, many or a size class.

NA,TRBJ2-7,NA,TRBV28,CASTSDLSSYEQYF,TGTGCCAGCACTTCGGACTTGAGCTCCTACGAGCAGTACTTC
NA,TRBJ2-7,NA,TRBV18,CASSPSWTIRDSSYEQYF,TGTGCCAGCTCACCATCTTGGACTATCCGGGACTCCAGCTACGAGCAGTACTTC
NA,TRBJ1-1,NA,TRBV15,CATSRDLSGPEAFF,TGTGCCACCAGCAGAGATCTGTCAGGTCCTGAAGCTTTCTTT
NA,TRBJ2-7,NA,TRBV2,CAGSRDFNSYEQYF,TGTGCCGGGAGCCGGGACTTTAACTCCTACGAGCAGTACTTC
NA,TRBJ1-5,NA,TRBV27,CASSVQGKSNQPQHF,TGTGCCAGCAGCGTACAGGGTAAGAGCAATCAGCCCCAGCATTTT
NA,TRBJ1-1,TRBD1,TRBV9,CASSGGQGATEAFF,TGTGCCAGCAGCGGAGGACAGGGGGCCACTGAAGCTTTCTTT
few,TRBJ1-6,NA,TRBV5-6,CASSFTGYNSPLHF,TGTGCCAGCAGCTTCACAGGGTATAATTCACCCCTCCACTTT
NA,TRBJ1-6,NA,TRBV25-1,CASSGDSPRTLHF,TGTGCCAGCAGTGGTGACAGCCCGAGAACCCTCCACTTT
NA,TRBJ1-2,NA,TRBV11-1,CASSLTDYYGYTF,TGTGCCAGCAGCTTAACAGATTACTATGGCTACACCTTC
once,TRBJ1-2,TRBD1,TRBV6-5,CASSSWTTGNYGYTF,TGTGCCAGCAGTTCCTGGACGACAGGGAACTATGGCTACACCTTC
once,TRBJ2-7,NA,TRBV7-9,CASSLSDYEQYF,TGTGCCAGCAGCTTGAGTGACTACGAGCAGTACTTC
NA,TRBJ2-7,TRBD1,TRBV5-1,CASSLRQGALSSSYEQYF,TGCGCCAGCAGCTTGAGACAGGGGGCCCTTTCGAGCTCCTACGAGCAGTACTTC
NA,TRBJ2-2,NA,TRBV28,CASNYNSGDGPNTGELFF,TGTGCCAGCAACTACAATTCGGGGGACGGTCCGAACACCGGGGAGCTGTTTTTT
NA,TRBJ2-2,NA,TRBV2,CASSDRANTGELFF,TGTGCCAGCAGTGACAGGGCGAACACCGGGGAGCTGTTTTTT
NA,TRBJ2-5,NA,TRBV5-1,CASSARGRETQYF,TGCGCCAGCAGCGCCAGGGGGAGGGAGACCCAGTACTTC
NA,TRBJ2-3,TRBD2,TRBV6-2/TRBV6-3,CASSYRLAGASTDTQYF,TGTGCCAGCAGTTATCGACTAGCGGGGGCCAGCACAGATACGCAGTATTTT
NA,TRBJ1-3,NA,TRBV7-2,CASSLFIQNTIYF,TGTGCCAGCAGCCTCTTTATCCAGAACACCATATATTTT
NA,TRBJ2-6,TRBD2,TRBV9,CASSEGGLGEGGANVLTF,TGTGCCAGCAGCGAGGGAGGGCTGGGGGAGGGAGGGGCCAACGTCCTGACTTTC
NA,TRBJ2-5,TRBD2,TRBV2,CASSEVGLAIETQYF,TGTGCCAGCAGTGAAGTGGGACTAGCGATAGAGACCCAGTACTTC
NA,TRBJ2-1,NA,TRBV2,CASNRGGTYNEQFF,TGTGCCAGCAATAGGGGGGGCACCTACAATGAGCAGTTCTTC
NA,TRBJ2-7,NA,TRBV19,CASSIRTQYEQYF,TGTGCCAGTAGTATAAGGACTCAATACGAGCAGTACTTC
once,TRBJ2-4,TRBD1,TRBV27,CASSHSRGRGAKNIQYF,TGTGCCAGCAGTCATTCCAGGGGGCGAGGGGCCAAAAACATTCAGTACTTC
NA,TRBJ2-3,TRBD2,TRBV19,CASTLSGRSADTQYF,TGTGCCAGTACCCTAAGCGGGAGGTCGGCAGATACGCAGTATTTT
NA,TRBJ2-1,TRBD2,TRBV9,CASSVEAGSWSYNEQFF,TGTGCCAGCAGCGTAGAAGCGGGGAGTTGGTCCTACAATGAGCAGTTCTTC
NA,TRBJ1-1,TRBD1,TRBV18,CASSPRAGTGRNTEAFF,TGTGCCAGCTCACCACGGGCCGGGACAGGGAGGAACACTGAAGCTTTCTTT
NA,TRBJ1-2,NA,TRBV6-2/TRBV6-3,CASSYPVFYGYTF,TGTGCCAGCAGTTACCCCGTCTTCTATGGCTACACCTTC
NA,TRBJ2-1,NA,TRBV28,CASSSAFYNEQFF,TGTGCCAGCAGCAGCGCGTTCTACAATGAGCAGTTCTTC
NA,TRBJ2-1,TRBD2,TRBV6-2/TRBV6-3,CASSYPQAGVFNEQFF,TGTGCCAGCAGTTACCCCCAAGCGGGGGTATTTAATGAGCAGTTCTTC
NA,TRBJ2-3,NA,TRBV24-1,CATSSTDTQYF,TGTGCCACCAGTTCTACAGATACGCAGTATTTT
NA,TRBJ1-2,NA,TRBV5-1,CASSLESENYGYTF,TGCGCCAGCAGCTTGGAATCAGAAAACTATGGCTACACCTTC
NA,TRBJ1-4,TRBD1,TRBV29-1,CSVGRTGDEKLFF,TGCAGCGTTGGTAGGACAGGCGATGAAAAACTGTTTTTT
NA,TRBJ2-7,TRBD1,TRBV30,CAWSKLGTGGTEQYF,TGTGCCTGGAGTAAGTTAGGGACAGGGGGTACCGAGCAGTACTTC
NA,TRBJ2-7,NA,TRBV7-2,CASSLSGAYLDEQYF,TGTGCCAGCAGCTTATCCGGAGCGTACCTAGACGAGCAGTACTTC
NA,TRBJ2-1,TRBD1,TRBV11-3,CASSPGQGKDNEQFF,TGTGCCAGCAGCCCGGGACAGGGTAAAGACAATGAGCAGTTCTTC
NA,TRBJ2-3,TRBD2,TRBV10-1,CASSESLAGGTDTQYF,TGCGCCAGCAGTGAGTCGCTTGCGGGGGGCACAGATACGCAGTATTTT
NA,TRBJ1-2,NA,TRBV5-6,CASSPSHRDTYGYTF,TGTGCCAGCAGCCCTAGCCACCGGGACACCTATGGCTACACCTTC
few,TRBJ1-4,NA,TRBV7-6,CASSLAQGFNEKLFF,TGTGCCAGCAGCTTAGCGCAGGGGTTCAATGAAAAACTGTTTTTT
NA,TRBJ1-3,TRBD1,TRBV9,CASSDGRGSSSGNTIYF,TGTGCCAGCAGCGACGGCAGGGGGTCGAGCTCTGGAAACACCATATATTTT
NA,TRBJ1-1,NA,TRBV4-2,CASSQVGIENTEAFF,TGTGCCAGCAGCCAAGTCGGGATTGAGAACACTGAAGCTTTCTTT
few,TRBJ2-1,TRBD2,TRBV15,CATSSSGRDNEQFF,TGTGCCACCAGCAGCAGCGGGAGAGACAATGAGCAGTTCTTC
NA,TRBJ2-5,TRBD1,TRBV7-2,CASSLTGTVLQETQYF,TGTGCCAGCAGCTTAACGGGGACAGTGCTTCAAGAGACCCAGTACTTC
NA,TRBJ1-2,TRBD1,TRBV27,CASRETGGAYGYTF,TGTGCCAGCAGGGAAACAGGGGGCGCCTATGGCTACACCTTC
NA,TRBJ1-2,NA,TRBV30,CAWNSMAGNYGYTF,TGTGCCTGGAACAGTATGGCCGGCAACTATGGCTACACCTTC
NA,TRBJ1-2,NA,TRBV28,CASSPSPRGGYGYTF,TGTGCCAGCAGTCCCTCACCCCGGGGTGGGTATGGCTACACCTTC
NA,TRBJ2-3,TRBD1,TRBV5-4,CASRPQGADTQYF,TGTGCCAGCAGACCACAGGGGGCAGATACGCAGTATTTT
NA,TRBJ1-2,TRBD1,TRBV7-9,CASSLQGARGGYTF,TGTGCCAGCAGTTTACAGGGGGCGCGAGGTGGCTACACCTTC
NA,TRBJ1-6,NA,TRBV4-3,CASSQDTPSRAANSPLHF,TGCGCCAGCAGCCAAGATACCCCCAGCAGGGCGGCTAATTCACCCCTCCACTTT
NA,TRBJ2-3,TRBD1,TRBV7-9,CASSLARRYEGQGPTQYF,TGTGCCAGCAGCTTGGCCCGTCGTTACGAGGGACAGGGGCCTACGCAGTATTTT
NA,TRBJ2-5,TRBD2,TRBV7-9,CASSLGLSGGAGETQYF,TGTGCCAGCAGCTTGGGCTTAAGCGGGGGGGCCGGGGAGACCCAGTACTTC
NA,TRBJ1-2,NA,TRBV12-3/TRBV12-4,CASSLEGYGYTF,TGTGCCAGCAGTTTAGAGGGGTATGGCTACACCTTC
NA,TRBJ1-1,TRBD1,TRBV5-1,CASQRQGQNTEAFF,TGCGCCAGCCAAAGACAGGGACAGAACACTGAAGCTTTCTTT
NA,TRBJ2-3,TRBD1,TRBV7-9,CASSGDRSTDTQYF,TGTGCCAGCAGCGGGGACAGAAGCACAGATACGCAGTATTTT
few,TRBJ1-1,NA,TRBV6-5,CASSWRRGEAFF,TGTGCCAGCAGTTGGAGGAGGGGCGAAGCTTTCTTT
NA,TRBJ2-1,TRBD2,TRBV18,CASSPLAGSHNEQFF,TGTGCCAGCTCACCTCTAGCGGGGAGTCACAATGAGCAGTTCTTC
few,TRBJ1-5,TRBD1,TRBV6-5,CASSPDRGLQPQHF,TGTGCCAGCAGTCCTGACAGGGGGCTCCAGCCCCAGCATTTT